This T cell receptor (beta chain) was captured by sequencing in a study of T cell repertoires in cytomegalovirus infection. Overall study context: Peptides in the study included HLA-C-restricted and HLA-B-restricted CMV epitopes. Public TCR beta signatures marked donors with CMV infection and the matching HLA. Study-wide results and caveats: Totalled public TCR beta family frequency picked out people who carried CMV plus the relevant HLA. In two of eight donors, the top clonotype was HLA-C-restricted CMV-specific.

On this clonotype: Antigen specificity is unknown.

Germline values: CDR1 SGHTA, CDR2 FQGNSA. The CDR3 has 16 amino acids. Trimming left V 3 bases short and J 0 bases short, with 15 bases between. Each CDR3 protein is one row after TCRdb ran MiXCR on the reads. The sample lists 750,000 to 900,000 distinct CDR3 sequences, about 28% occurring once. The sample consisted of cultured CD8+ T cells from PBMCs, taken from culture after CMV antigen stimulation. The origin of this receptor is a human donor in good health (CMV status not recorded). Some clones in this sample may be carry-over from other donors' samples. The chain uses TRBV7-2 and TRBJ2-7; tentatively, D is TRBD1 or TRBD2 (6 bases each). As DNA, the CDR3 is TGTGCCAGCAGCTTGACGGGTGAGGGGGGCTCCTACGAGCAGTACTTC. Protein sequence: CASSLTGEGGSYEQYF. Looking up the rest from reference TRBV7-2 and TRBJ2-7 gives the full variable domain: GAGVSQSPSNKVTEKGKDVELRCDPISGHTALYWYRQSLGQGLEFLIYFQGNSAPDKSGLPSDRFSAERTGGSVSTLTIQRTQQEDSAVYLCASSLTGEGGSYEQYFGPGTRLTVT.